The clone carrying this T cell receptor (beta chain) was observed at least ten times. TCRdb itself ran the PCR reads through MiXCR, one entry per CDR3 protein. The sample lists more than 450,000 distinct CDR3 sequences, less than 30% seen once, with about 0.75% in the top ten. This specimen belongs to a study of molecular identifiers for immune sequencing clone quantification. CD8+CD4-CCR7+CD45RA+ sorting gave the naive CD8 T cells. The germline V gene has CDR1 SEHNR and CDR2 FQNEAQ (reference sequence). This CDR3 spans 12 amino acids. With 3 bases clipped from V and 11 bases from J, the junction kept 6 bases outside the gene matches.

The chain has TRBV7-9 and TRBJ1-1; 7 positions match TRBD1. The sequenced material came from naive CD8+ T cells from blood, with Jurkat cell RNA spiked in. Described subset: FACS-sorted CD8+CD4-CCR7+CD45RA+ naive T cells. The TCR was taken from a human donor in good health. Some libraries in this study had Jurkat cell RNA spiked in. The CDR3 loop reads CASSFLDRMAFF. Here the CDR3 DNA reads TGTGCCAGCAGCTTCCTGGACAGGATGGCTTTCTTT.